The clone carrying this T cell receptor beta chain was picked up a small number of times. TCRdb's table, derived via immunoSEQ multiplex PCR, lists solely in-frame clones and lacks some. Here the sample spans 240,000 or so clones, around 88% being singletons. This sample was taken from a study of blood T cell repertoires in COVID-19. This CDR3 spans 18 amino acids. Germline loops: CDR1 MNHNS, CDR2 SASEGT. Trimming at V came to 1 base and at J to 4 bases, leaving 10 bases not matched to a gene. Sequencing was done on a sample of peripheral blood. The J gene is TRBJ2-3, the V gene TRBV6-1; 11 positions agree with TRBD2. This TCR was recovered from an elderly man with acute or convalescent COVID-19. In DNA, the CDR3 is TGTGCCAGCAGTGAAGGGGTTAGCGGGGGGGCCAATCCAGATACGCAGTATTTT. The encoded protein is CASSEGVSGGANPDTQYF.